A selection of T cell receptor beta chains follows, all from one sample in a study of OX40 agonist ivuxolimab in advanced cancers. Clones were sequenced by immunoSEQ multiplex PCR, and TCRdb holds only the in-frame ones, with some missing. The data contain tens of thousands of clones, 92% of them seen just once; the ten biggest clones take up roughly 0.5%. The starting material was CD4+ or CD8+ T cells sorted from blood, obtained in a trial of the OX40 agonist ivuxolimab. Receptors originate from an adult with an advanced solid tumor such as melanoma, head and neck, liver or kidney cancer. The CDR3 runs from the conserved cysteine through the conserved F or W. Each record gives: V gene, clone size, D gene, CDR3 length, J gene, CDR3 protein, CDR3 DNA. A D gene is named only where the DNA matches it firmly. Clone size appears in some rows only: once, few, many, or a class for an expanded clone.

v_call: TRBV5-1
clone_size: NA
d_call: TRBD1
cdr3_length: 17
j_call: TRBJ1-2
cdr3_aa: CASSLGTGVAVPYGYTF
cdr3_nt: TGCGCCAGCAGCTTGGGGACAGGGGTGGCCGTCCCTTATGGCTACACCTTC

v_call: TRBV18
clone_size: NA
d_call: NA
cdr3_length: 12
j_call: TRBJ1-1
cdr3_aa: CASSPEFTEAFF
cdr3_nt: TGTGCCAGCTCACCAGAGTTCACTGAAGCTTTCTTT

v_call: TRBV19
clone_size: NA
d_call: TRBD2
cdr3_length: 15
j_call: TRBJ2-2
cdr3_aa: CASSKRSGGAGELFF
cdr3_nt: TGTGCCAGTAGTAAAAGAAGCGGGGGGGCCGGTGAGCTGTTTTTT

v_call: TRBV5-8
clone_size: NA
d_call: TRBD2
cdr3_length: 15
j_call: TRBJ2-5
cdr3_aa: CASSQVERGQETQYF
cdr3_nt: TGTGCCAGCAGCCAAGTCGAGCGGGGACAAGAGACCCAGTACTTC

v_call: TRBV7-9
clone_size: NA
d_call: TRBD1
cdr3_length: 19
j_call: TRBJ1-5
cdr3_aa: CASSLDRVWGEAGYQPRHF
cdr3_nt: TGTGCCAGCAGCCTGGACAGGGTTTGGGGCGAGGCGGGTTATCAGCCCCGGCATTTT

v_call: TRBV2
clone_size: NA
d_call: TRBD1
cdr3_length: 13
j_call: TRBJ2-3
cdr3_aa: CATSGQVTDTQYF
cdr3_nt: TGTGCCACCTCGGGACAGGTCACAGATACGCAGTATTTT

v_call: TRBV6-1
clone_size: NA
d_call: NA
cdr3_length: 15
j_call: TRBJ1-1
cdr3_aa: CASSDHGGGSTEAFF
cdr3_nt: TGTGCCAGCAGTGATCATGGGGGGGGGAGCACTGAAGCTTTCTTT

v_call: TRBV6-5
clone_size: NA
d_call: NA
cdr3_length: 15
j_call: TRBJ2-5
cdr3_aa: CASSYSMGIQETQYF
cdr3_nt: TGTGCCAGCAGTTACTCTATGGGAATCCAAGAGACCCAGTACTTC

v_call: TRBV15
clone_size: NA
d_call: NA
cdr3_length: 17
j_call: TRBJ2-1
cdr3_aa: CATSTSTIGGPGNEQFF
cdr3_nt: TGTGCCACCAGCACAAGCACTATCGGGGGGCCCGGCAATGAGCAGTTCTTC

v_call: TRBV7-7
clone_size: once
d_call: NA
cdr3_length: 14
j_call: TRBJ1-4
cdr3_aa: CASSLRQDDEKLFF
cdr3_nt: TGTGCTAGCAGCTTACGACAGGATGATGAAAAACTGTTTTTT

v_call: TRBV7-2
clone_size: NA
d_call: NA
cdr3_length: 14
j_call: TRBJ2-7
cdr3_aa: CASSPPPGRNEQYF
cdr3_nt: TGTGCCAGCAGCCCGCCCCCAGGGCGGAACGAGCAGTACTTC

v_call: TRBV7-3
clone_size: NA
d_call: NA
cdr3_length: 15
j_call: TRBJ2-1
cdr3_aa: CASSEQLTGPNEQFF
cdr3_nt: TGTGCCAGCAGCGAACAGCTGACTGGGCCCAATGAGCAGTTCTTC

v_call: TRBV29-1
clone_size: once
d_call: NA
cdr3_length: 13
j_call: TRBJ1-2
cdr3_aa: CSVGRDNNYGYTF
cdr3_nt: TGCAGCGTAGGGAGGGACAACAACTATGGCTACACCTTC

v_call: TRBV6-1
clone_size: once
d_call: NA
cdr3_length: 14
j_call: TRBJ1-6
cdr3_aa: CASTSRDDGSPLHF
cdr3_nt: TGTGCCAGCACCTCAAGGGACGATGGATCACCCCTCCACTTT

v_call: TRBV18
clone_size: NA
d_call: NA
cdr3_length: 13
j_call: TRBJ2-5
cdr3_aa: CASSPATGETQYF
cdr3_nt: TGTGCCAGCTCACCAGCCACGGGAGAGACCCAGTACTTC

v_call: TRBV5-4
clone_size: NA
d_call: NA
cdr3_length: 15
j_call: TRBJ2-1
cdr3_aa: CASSLVGVPYNEQFF
cdr3_nt: TGTGCCAGCAGCTTGGTAGGGGTCCCCTACAATGAGCAGTTCTTC

v_call: TRBV5-4
clone_size: NA
d_call: TRBD1
cdr3_length: 17
j_call: TRBJ1-4
cdr3_aa: CASSLGQGALRGEKLFF
cdr3_nt: TGTGCCAGCAGCTTGGGGCAGGGGGCATTGAGAGGTGAAAAACTGTTTTTT

v_call: TRBV5-4
clone_size: once
d_call: NA
cdr3_length: 15
j_call: TRBJ1-2
cdr3_aa: CASSLPEGANYGYTF
cdr3_nt: TGTGCCAGCAGCTTGCCAGAGGGAGCTAACTATGGCTACACCTTC

v_call: TRBV30
clone_size: NA
d_call: NA
cdr3_length: 12
j_call: TRBJ1-6
cdr3_aa: CAWSLYNSPLHF
cdr3_nt: TGTGCCTGGAGTCTTTATAATTCACCCCTCCACTTT

v_call: TRBV7-3
clone_size: NA
d_call: NA
cdr3_length: 16
j_call: TRBJ2-2
cdr3_aa: CASSSGGGPNTGELFF
cdr3_nt: TGTGCCAGCAGCTCCGGAGGGGGACCTAACACCGGGGAGCTGTTTTTT

v_call: TRBV4-1
clone_size: NA
d_call: NA
cdr3_length: 15
j_call: TRBJ1-5
cdr3_aa: CASSQLAASNQPQHF
cdr3_nt: TGCGCCAGCAGCCAACTGGCCGCAAGCAATCAGCCCCAGCATTTT

v_call: TRBV4-2
clone_size: NA
d_call: NA
cdr3_length: 15
j_call: TRBJ2-7
cdr3_aa: CASSQETISSYEQYF
cdr3_nt: TGTGCCAGCAGCCAAGAAACAATAAGCTCCTACGAGCAGTACTTC

v_call: TRBV19
clone_size: NA
d_call: NA
cdr3_length: 11
j_call: TRBJ2-7
cdr3_aa: CAERGTYEQYF
cdr3_nt: TGTGCTGAACGGGGGACCTACGAGCAGTACTTC

v_call: TRBV30
clone_size: NA
d_call: NA
cdr3_length: 14
j_call: TRBJ2-3
cdr3_aa: CACHRTGTMDTQYF
cdr3_nt: TGTGCCTGCCATCGAACAGGGACAATGGATACGCAGTATTTT

v_call: TRBV5-1
clone_size: NA
d_call: TRBD1
cdr3_length: 15
j_call: TRBJ2-7
cdr3_aa: CASSLVGQRSYEQYF
cdr3_nt: TGCGCCAGCAGCTTGGTGGGACAGAGGAGCTACGAGCAGTACTTC

v_call: TRBV9
clone_size: NA
d_call: NA
cdr3_length: 16
j_call: TRBJ2-3
cdr3_aa: CASSVVPAGRTDTQYF
cdr3_nt: TGTGCCAGCAGCGTAGTCCCAGCAGGGCGTACAGATACGCAGTATTTT

v_call: TRBV5-1
clone_size: NA
d_call: NA
cdr3_length: 15
j_call: TRBJ1-3
cdr3_aa: CASSSGLSSGNTIYF
cdr3_nt: TGCGCCAGCAGCTCGGGCCTGTCCTCTGGAAACACCATATATTTT

v_call: TRBV5-8
clone_size: NA
d_call: NA
cdr3_length: 14
j_call: TRBJ1-2
cdr3_aa: CASSFSWGHYGYTF
cdr3_nt: TGTGCCAGCAGCTTCTCTTGGGGTCACTATGGCTACACCTTC

v_call: TRBV2
clone_size: NA
d_call: NA
cdr3_length: 13
j_call: TRBJ1-3
cdr3_aa: CASSTGSGDTIYF
cdr3_nt: TGTGCCAGCAGCACAGGGTCTGGAGACACCATATATTTT

v_call: TRBV19
clone_size: NA
d_call: NA
cdr3_length: 12
j_call: TRBJ2-2
cdr3_aa: CASSHSTGELFF
cdr3_nt: TGTGCCAGTAGTCATTCTACCGGGGAGCTGTTTTTT

v_call: TRBV5-8
clone_size: NA
d_call: NA
cdr3_length: 15
j_call: TRBJ1-5
cdr3_aa: CASSLRVDGTGPQHF
cdr3_nt: TGTGCCAGCAGCTTGCGGGTGGACGGCACGGGGCCCCAGCATTTT

v_call: TRBV10-1
clone_size: NA
d_call: NA
cdr3_length: 13
j_call: TRBJ1-1
cdr3_aa: CASSDGYQTEAFF
cdr3_nt: TGCGCCAGCAGTGATGGGTACCAGACTGAAGCTTTCTTT

v_call: TRBV19
clone_size: NA
d_call: NA
cdr3_length: 16
j_call: TRBJ2-3
cdr3_aa: CASSIYATRTTDTQYF
cdr3_nt: TGTGCCAGTAGTATCTACGCGACTAGAACGACAGATACGCAGTATTTT

v_call: TRBV11-3
clone_size: NA
d_call: NA
cdr3_length: 14
j_call: TRBJ2-3
cdr3_aa: CASSLSTGIDTQYF
cdr3_nt: TGTGCCAGCAGCTTAAGCACGGGGATAGATACGCAGTATTTT

v_call: TRBV12-5
clone_size: NA
d_call: TRBD2
cdr3_length: 15
j_call: TRBJ2-2
cdr3_aa: CASEDSGRVTGELFF
cdr3_nt: TGTGCTAGTGAAGATAGCGGGAGGGTAACCGGGGAGCTGTTTTTT

v_call: TRBV5-6
clone_size: NA
d_call: TRBD2
cdr3_length: 17
j_call: TRBJ2-3
cdr3_aa: CASSLEGLAGRGDTQYF
cdr3_nt: TGTGCCAGCAGCTTGGAGGGACTAGCGGGGCGAGGGGATACGCAGTATTTT

v_call: TRBV4-1
clone_size: NA
d_call: NA
cdr3_length: 13
j_call: TRBJ1-1
cdr3_aa: CASSTDSYTEAFF
cdr3_nt: TGCGCCAGCTCAACAGATTCGTACACTGAAGCTTTCTTT

v_call: TRBV10-3
clone_size: NA
d_call: NA
cdr3_length: 12
j_call: TRBJ2-7
cdr3_aa: CAIRPNSGEQYF
cdr3_nt: TGTGCCATCAGGCCTAACTCGGGGGAGCAGTACTTC

v_call: TRBV2
clone_size: few
d_call: TRBD1
cdr3_length: 14
j_call: TRBJ1-5
cdr3_aa: CASSGQGADQPQHF
cdr3_nt: TGTGCCAGCAGTGGGCAGGGGGCGGATCAGCCCCAGCATTTT

v_call: TRBV6-5
clone_size: once
d_call: TRBD1
cdr3_length: 16
j_call: TRBJ1-5
cdr3_aa: CASSYSGQGEGQPQHF
cdr3_nt: TGTGCCAGCAGTTACTCGGGACAGGGGGAAGGTCAGCCCCAGCATTTT

v_call: TRBV19
clone_size: NA
d_call: NA
cdr3_length: 14
j_call: TRBJ1-4
cdr3_aa: CASSIAGIAEKLFF
cdr3_nt: TGTGCCAGTAGTATTGCGGGGATAGCTGAAAAACTGTTTTTT

v_call: TRBV6-4
clone_size: few
d_call: NA
cdr3_length: 10
j_call: TRBJ2-1
cdr3_aa: CASTLREQFF
cdr3_nt: TGTGCCAGCACCCTGCGGGAGCAGTTCTTC

v_call: TRBV18
clone_size: NA
d_call: NA
cdr3_length: 13
j_call: TRBJ1-4
cdr3_aa: CASAYATNEKLFF
cdr3_nt: TGTGCCAGTGCCTATGCAACTAATGAAAAACTGTTTTTT

v_call: TRBV7-2
clone_size: NA
d_call: TRBD1
cdr3_length: 14
j_call: TRBJ1-2
cdr3_aa: CASSTVGTDYGYTF
cdr3_nt: TGTGCCAGCAGCACCGTAGGGACAGACTATGGCTACACCTTC

v_call: TRBV19
clone_size: NA
d_call: NA
cdr3_length: 16
j_call: TRBJ2-7
cdr3_aa: CASSKYPGTAGGEQYF
cdr3_nt: TGTGCCAGTAGTAAATACCCCGGGACAGCGGGCGGAGAGCAGTACTTC

v_call: TRBV6-5
clone_size: NA
d_call: NA
cdr3_length: 14
j_call: TRBJ2-7
cdr3_aa: CASRSPGASYEQYF
cdr3_nt: TGTGCCAGCAGAAGCCCCGGGGCCTCCTACGAGCAGTACTTC

v_call: TRBV7-2
clone_size: NA
d_call: TRBD2
cdr3_length: 15
j_call: TRBJ2-1
cdr3_aa: CASRQERGSYNEQFF
cdr3_nt: TGTGCCAGCAGGCAAGAGCGGGGTTCCTACAATGAGCAGTTCTTC

v_call: TRBV6-6
clone_size: NA
d_call: NA
cdr3_length: 11
j_call: TRBJ1-2
cdr3_aa: CASIKGYGYTF
cdr3_nt: TGTGCCAGCATTAAGGGCTATGGCTACACCTTC

v_call: TRBV21-1
clone_size: NA
d_call: NA
cdr3_length: 15
j_call: TRBJ2-4
cdr3_aa: CASSKIPGTKNIQYF
cdr3_nt: TGTGCCAGCAGCAAAATTCCAGGGACCAAAAACATTCAGTACTTC

v_call: TRBV19
clone_size: NA
d_call: TRBD1
cdr3_length: 16
j_call: TRBJ1-1
cdr3_aa: CASSILPRGLNTEAFF
cdr3_nt: TGTGCCAGTAGTATCCTCCCCAGGGGGCTGAACACTGAAGCTTTCTTT

v_call: TRBV6-5
clone_size: NA
d_call: NA
cdr3_length: 15
j_call: TRBJ1-2
cdr3_aa: CASSAWDALNYGYTF
cdr3_nt: TGTGCCAGCAGTGCGTGGGACGCCCTTAACTATGGCTACACCTTC

v_call: TRBV6-1
clone_size: once
d_call: NA
cdr3_length: 11
j_call: TRBJ2-7
cdr3_aa: CASTRAYEQYF
cdr3_nt: TGTGCCAGCACGAGGGCCTACGAGCAGTACTTC

v_call: TRBV29-1
clone_size: NA
d_call: NA
cdr3_length: 12
j_call: TRBJ1-1
cdr3_aa: CSVVPMNTEAFF
cdr3_nt: TGCAGCGTTGTACCCATGAACACTGAAGCTTTCTTT

v_call: TRBV19
clone_size: once
d_call: TRBD2
cdr3_length: 16
j_call: TRBJ2-1
cdr3_aa: CASSVDSGGTYNEQFF
cdr3_nt: TGTGCCAGTAGTGTTGATAGCGGGGGAACCTACAATGAGCAGTTCTTC

v_call: TRBV19
clone_size: once
d_call: TRBD1
cdr3_length: 15
j_call: TRBJ1-2
cdr3_aa: CASSTLDRAGYGYTF
cdr3_nt: TGTGCCAGTAGTACTTTGGACAGGGCTGGCTATGGCTACACCTTC

v_call: TRBV7-3
clone_size: once
d_call: NA
cdr3_length: 14
j_call: TRBJ2-2
cdr3_aa: CASSRSRNTGELFF
cdr3_nt: TGTGCCAGCAGCCGTTCGCGGAACACCGGGGAGCTGTTTTTT

v_call: TRBV2
clone_size: NA
d_call: TRBD2
cdr3_length: 16
j_call: TRBJ2-1
cdr3_aa: CASSGSGSPRYNEQFF
cdr3_nt: TGTGCCAGCAGTGGAAGCGGGAGTCCACGGTACAATGAGCAGTTCTTC

v_call: TRBV9
clone_size: once
d_call: NA
cdr3_length: 15
j_call: TRBJ1-1
cdr3_aa: CASSVGVGEVTEAFF
cdr3_nt: TGTGCCAGCAGCGTAGGCGTGGGGGAGGTTACTGAAGCTTTCTTT

v_call: TRBV7-9
clone_size: NA
d_call: TRBD1
cdr3_length: 15
j_call: TRBJ1-1
cdr3_aa: CASSATGVMNTEAFF
cdr3_nt: TGTGCCAGCAGCGCGACAGGGGTGATGAACACTGAAGCTTTCTTT

v_call: TRBV5-6
clone_size: NA
d_call: NA
cdr3_length: 17
j_call: TRBJ1-1
cdr3_aa: CASSLNSGRGRNTEAFF
cdr3_nt: TGTGCCAGCAGCTTGAATTCGGGCAGGGGAAGGAACACTGAAGCTTTCTTT